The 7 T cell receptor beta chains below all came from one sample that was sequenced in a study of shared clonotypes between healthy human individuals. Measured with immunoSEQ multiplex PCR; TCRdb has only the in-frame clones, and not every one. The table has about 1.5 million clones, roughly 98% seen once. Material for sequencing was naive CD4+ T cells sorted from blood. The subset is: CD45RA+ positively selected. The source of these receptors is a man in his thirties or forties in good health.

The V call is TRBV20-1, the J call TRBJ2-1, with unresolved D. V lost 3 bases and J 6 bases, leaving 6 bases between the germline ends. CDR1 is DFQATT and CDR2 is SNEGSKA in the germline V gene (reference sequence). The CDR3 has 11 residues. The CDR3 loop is CSASWGNEQFF. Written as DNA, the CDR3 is TGCAGTGCTAGCTGGGGCAATGAGCAGTTCTTC.

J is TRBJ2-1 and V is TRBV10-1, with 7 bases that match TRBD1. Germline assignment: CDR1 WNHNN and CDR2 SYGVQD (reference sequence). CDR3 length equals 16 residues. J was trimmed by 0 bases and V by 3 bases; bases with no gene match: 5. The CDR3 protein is CASSDHRDSSYNEQFF. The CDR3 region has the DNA TGCGCCAGCAGTGACCACCGGGACAGCTCCTACAATGAGCAGTTCTTC.

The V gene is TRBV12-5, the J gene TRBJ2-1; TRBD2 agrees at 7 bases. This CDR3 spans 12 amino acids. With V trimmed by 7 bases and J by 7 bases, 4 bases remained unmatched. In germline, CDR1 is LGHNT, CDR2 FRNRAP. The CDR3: CASARAGNEQFF. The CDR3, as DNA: TGTGCTAGTGCCCGAGCGGGGAATGAGCAGTTCTTC.

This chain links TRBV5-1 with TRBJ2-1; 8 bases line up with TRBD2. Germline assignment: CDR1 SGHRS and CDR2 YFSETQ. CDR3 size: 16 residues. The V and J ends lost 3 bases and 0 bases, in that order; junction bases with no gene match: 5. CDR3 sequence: CASSYHSGSSYNEQFF. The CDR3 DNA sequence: TGCGCCAGCAGCTACCACAGCGGGAGCTCCTACAATGAGCAGTTCTTC.

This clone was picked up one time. The CDR3 DNA reads TGCGCCAGCAGCGGATCCGGGGTGTCCACAGAGACCCAGTACTTC. This encodes CASSGSGVSTETQYF. The V gene is TRBV5-1, the J gene TRBJ2-5; D perhaps matches TRBD2 (5 bases). Germline-derived CDR1 and CDR2 are SGHRS and YFSETQ. V dropped 4 bases and J dropped 4 bases, with 17 bases sitting between them. The CDR3 totals 15 residues.

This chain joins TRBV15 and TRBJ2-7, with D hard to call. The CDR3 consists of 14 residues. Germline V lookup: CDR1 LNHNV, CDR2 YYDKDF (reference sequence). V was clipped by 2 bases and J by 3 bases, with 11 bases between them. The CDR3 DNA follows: TGTGCCACCAGCAGACTGCTGGATTTCTACGAGCAGTACTTC. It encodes CATSRLLDFYEQYF.

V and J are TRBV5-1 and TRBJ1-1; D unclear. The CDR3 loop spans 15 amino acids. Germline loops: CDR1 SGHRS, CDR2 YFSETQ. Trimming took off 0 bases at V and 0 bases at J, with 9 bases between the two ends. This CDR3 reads CASSLDAEMNTEAFF. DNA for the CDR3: TGCGCCAGCAGCTTGGACGCGGAGATGAACACTGAAGCTTTCTTT.